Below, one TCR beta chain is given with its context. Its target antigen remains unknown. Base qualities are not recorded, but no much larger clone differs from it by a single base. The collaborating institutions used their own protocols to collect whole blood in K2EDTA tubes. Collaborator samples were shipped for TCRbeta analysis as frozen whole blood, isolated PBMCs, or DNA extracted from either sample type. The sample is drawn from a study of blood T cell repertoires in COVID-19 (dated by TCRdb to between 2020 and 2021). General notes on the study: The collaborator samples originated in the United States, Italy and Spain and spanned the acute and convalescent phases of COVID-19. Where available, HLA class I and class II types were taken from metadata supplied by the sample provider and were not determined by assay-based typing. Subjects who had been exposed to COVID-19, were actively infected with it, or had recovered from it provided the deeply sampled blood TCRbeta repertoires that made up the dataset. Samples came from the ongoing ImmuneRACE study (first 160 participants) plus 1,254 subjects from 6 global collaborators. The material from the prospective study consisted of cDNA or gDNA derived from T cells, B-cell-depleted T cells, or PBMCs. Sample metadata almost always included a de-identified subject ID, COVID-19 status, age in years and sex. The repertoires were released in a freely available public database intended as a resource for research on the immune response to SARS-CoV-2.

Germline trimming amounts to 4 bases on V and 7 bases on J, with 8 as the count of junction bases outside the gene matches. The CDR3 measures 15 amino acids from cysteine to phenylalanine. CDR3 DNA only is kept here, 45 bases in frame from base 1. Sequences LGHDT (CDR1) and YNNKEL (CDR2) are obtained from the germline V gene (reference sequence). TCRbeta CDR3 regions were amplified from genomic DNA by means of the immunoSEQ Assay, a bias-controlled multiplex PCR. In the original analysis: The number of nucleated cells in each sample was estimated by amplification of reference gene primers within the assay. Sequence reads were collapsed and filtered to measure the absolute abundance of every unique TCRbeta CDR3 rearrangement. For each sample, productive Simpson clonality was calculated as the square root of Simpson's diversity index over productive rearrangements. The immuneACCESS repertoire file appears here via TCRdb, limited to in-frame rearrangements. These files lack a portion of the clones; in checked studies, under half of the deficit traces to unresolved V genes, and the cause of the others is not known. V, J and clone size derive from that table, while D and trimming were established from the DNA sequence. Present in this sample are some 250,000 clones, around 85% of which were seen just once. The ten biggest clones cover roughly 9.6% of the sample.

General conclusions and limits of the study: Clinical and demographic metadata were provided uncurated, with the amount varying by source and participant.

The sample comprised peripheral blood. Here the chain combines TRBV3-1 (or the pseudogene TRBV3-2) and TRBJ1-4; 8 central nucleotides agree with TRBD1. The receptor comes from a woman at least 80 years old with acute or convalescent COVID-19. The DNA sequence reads TGTGCCAGCAGCCCCCGAACAGGGGGATTTGAAAAACTGTTTTTT. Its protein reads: CASSPRTGGFEKLFF.